Sequencing of this T cell receptor (beta chain) was carried out in a study of cytomegalovirus exposure and HLA in healthy donors. V lost 6 bases to trimming and J lost 4 bases, with 12 bases between them. CDR1 is MNHEY and CDR2 is SMNVEV in the germline V gene (reference sequence). The CDR3 contains 13 residues. In the PCR, 60 Vbeta and 13 Jbeta primers were used. The table came from immunoSEQ multiplex PCR; TCRdb's copy has only in-frame clones and leaves some out. The table has approximately 100,000 clones, over 65% seen once. This TCR came from a female donor in good health and CMV-seronegative. This chain links TRBV27 with TRBJ1-2; TRBD1 might be the D (5 bases). Sequenced material: PBMCs. The CDR3 region is CASSTDRIYGYTF. The CDR3 DNA reads as TGTGCCAGCAGCACAGACAGAATCTATGGCTACACCTTC.